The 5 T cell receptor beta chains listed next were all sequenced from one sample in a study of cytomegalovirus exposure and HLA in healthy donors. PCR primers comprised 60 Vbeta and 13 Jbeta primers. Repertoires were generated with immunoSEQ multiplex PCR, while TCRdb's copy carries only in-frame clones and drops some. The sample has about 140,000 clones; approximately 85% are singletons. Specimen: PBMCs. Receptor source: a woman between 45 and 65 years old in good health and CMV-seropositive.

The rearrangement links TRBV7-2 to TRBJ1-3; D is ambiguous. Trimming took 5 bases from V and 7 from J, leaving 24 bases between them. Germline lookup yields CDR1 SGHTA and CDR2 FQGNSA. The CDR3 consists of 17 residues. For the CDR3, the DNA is TGTGCCAGCAGCCCAAACAATTTTGGTTCATCTTGGAACACCATATATTTT. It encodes CASSPNNFGSSWNTIYF.

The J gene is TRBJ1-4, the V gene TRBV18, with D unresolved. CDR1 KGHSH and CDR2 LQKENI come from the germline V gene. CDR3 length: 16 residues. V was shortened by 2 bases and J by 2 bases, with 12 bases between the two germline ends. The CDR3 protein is CASSPKGGITNEKLFF. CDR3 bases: TGTGCCAGCTCACCAAAGGGAGGCATCACTAATGAAAAACTGTTTTTT.

CDR3 loop: CASSLTGGSYGYTF. The CDR3, as DNA: TGCGCCAGCAGCTTGACAGGAGGGAGCTATGGCTACACCTTC. J is TRBJ1-2 and V is TRBV5-1; the D gene is possibly TRBD1 (5 bases). CDR3 size: 14 residues. V was pared by 1 base and J by 4 bases, with 11 bases between. Germline CDR1 SGHRS, CDR2 YFSETQ. The complete variable domain, with remaining parts taken from reference TRBV5-1 and TRBJ1-2, reads KAGVTQTPRYLIKTRGQQVTLSCSPISGHRSVSWYQQTPGQGLQFLFEYFSETQRNKGNFPGRFSGRQFSNSRSEMNVSTLELGDSALYLCASSLTGGSYGYTFGSGTRLTVV.

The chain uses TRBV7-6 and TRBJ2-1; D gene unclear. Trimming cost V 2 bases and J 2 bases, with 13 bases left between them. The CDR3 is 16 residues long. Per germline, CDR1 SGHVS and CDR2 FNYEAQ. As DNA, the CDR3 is TGTGCCAGCAGCTTACTGGGTAGCCGTCCCTACAATGAGCAGTTCTTC. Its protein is CASSLLGSRPYNEQFF.

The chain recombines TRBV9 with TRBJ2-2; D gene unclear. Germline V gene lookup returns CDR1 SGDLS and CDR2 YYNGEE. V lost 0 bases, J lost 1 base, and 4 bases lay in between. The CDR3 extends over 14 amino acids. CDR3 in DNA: TGTGCCAGCAGCGTAGGCGGGAACACCGGGGAGCTGTTTTTT. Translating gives CASSVGGNTGELFF.